Listed here is a single TCR beta chain. Antigen unknown. V gave up 6 bases and J gave up 5 bases, with 10 bases separating them. The CDR3 sequence is 12 residues long. Germline V gene sequence: CDR1 SNHLY, CDR2 FYNNEI. The data were taken from a study of T cell responses to AZD1222 COVID-19 vaccine. Broader study findings: CD4 TCRs covered the whole spike, strongest at regions 160-218 and 743-854. Unmutated variant regions reportedly attract nearly half of all spike-specific TCRs. AZD1222 recipients seropositive at baseline numbered only 5 or 6. Donors in the cohort were predominantly white British and more often female, and clonal diversity was possibly underestimated.

Method: immunoSEQ multiplex PCR; TCRdb's copy keeps in-frame clones and lacks some. The table lists around 150,000 clones, about 90% of them singletons. The rearrangement links TRBV2 to TRBJ2-5; D is uncertain. Sequenced here: peripheral blood, sampled 28 days after the second AZD1222 dose. This TCR derives from an adult who received the AZD1222 COVID-19 vaccine. CDR3 protein: CASRALSETQYF. The CDR3 coding sequence is TGTGCCAGCAGGGCTCTCTCGGAGACCCAGTACTTC.